The 26 T cell receptor beta chains given below trace back to one sample, sequenced in a study of technical replicates of blood from a few donors. The repertoire was sequenced with immunoSEQ multiplex PCR; TCRdb's copy has only in-frame clones and lacks some. The data contain approximately 100,000 clones, around 95% of them singletons. The material sequenced was T cells isolated from PBMCs. These receptors were taken from a human donor in good health.

J is TRBJ2-7 and V is TRBV28, with TRBD2 matching over 9 bases. The CDR3 is 13 amino acids. Trimming took 9 bases from V and 4 from J; bases not matched to a gene: 7. The germline V gene encodes CDR1 MDHEN and CDR2 SYDVKM. In DNA, the CDR3 is TGTGCCAGTCGCGGGAGGGCCGTATACGAGCAGTACTTC. It yields the protein CASRGRAVYEQYF. Filled out from reference TRBV28 and TRBJ2-7, the complete variable domain reads DVKVTQSSRYLVKRTGEKVFLECVQDMDHENMFWYRQDPGLGLRLIYFSYDVKMKEKGDIPEGYSVSREKKERFSLILESASTNQTSMYLCASRGRAVYEQYFGPGTRLTVT.

The chain combines TRBV25-1 with TRBJ2-7, with 11 bases matching TRBD2. CDR3 size: 15 residues. Unmatched junction bases numbered 3, after V lost 2 bases and J lost 3 bases. Germline V gives CDR1 MGHDK, CDR2 SYGVNS. The CDR3 DNA is TGTGCCAGCAGTGAACCGGGACTAGCGGTCTACGAGCAGTACTTC. Translating gives CASSEPGLAVYEQYF.

The gene calls are TRBV4-1 and TRBJ1-6; 7 positions agree with TRBD1. V was pared by 0 bases and J by 3 bases, with 8 bases of the junction left unmatched. CDR1 is MGHRA, CDR2 YSYEKL, per germline. The CDR3 consists of 18 residues. The DNA of the CDR3 is TGCGCCAGCAGCCAAGAGGAAGTACAGGGGATCTATAATTCACCCCTCCACTTT. Protein: CASSQEEVQGIYNSPLHF.

The V gene is TRBV5-1, the J gene TRBJ2-7; 9 positions match TRBD1. The CDR3 is made up of 14 amino acids. The germline CDR1 and CDR2 sequences are SGHRS and YFSETQ. The ends lost 3 bases at V and 6 bases at J; junction bases unmatched: 7. CDR3 region: CASSWGQGVSEQYF. CDR3 in DNA: TGCGCCAGCAGCTGGGGACAGGGAGTGAGCGAGCAGTACTTC.

The rearrangement joins TRBV13 to TRBJ1-4; perhaps TRBD1 as D (5 bases). The length of the CDR3 is 13 residues. The germline V gene has CDR1 PRHDT and CDR2 FYEKMQ (reference sequence). The V and J ends lost 0 bases and 7 bases respectively, with 6 bases between them. The DNA for the CDR3 is TGTGCCAGCAGCTTAGGCAGGGTTGAAAAACTGTTTTTT. The encoded protein is CASSLGRVEKLFF.

This sequence joins TRBV27 and TRBJ1-3; D gene uncertain. This CDR3 comprises 14 residues. The V end lost 3 bases, the J end lost 1 base, and 7 bases lay between the germline ends. Germline V gene data show CDR1 as MNHEY and CDR2 as SMNVEV (reference sequence). CDR3 sequence: CASSFARSGNTIYF. The CDR3 nucleotides are TGTGCCAGCAGTTTCGCCAGGTCTGGAAACACCATATATTTT.

CDR3 nucleotide sequence: TGTGCCTGGAGTGCTCTGTACGAGCAGTACTTC. Translation gives CAWSALYEQYF. This chain connects TRBV30 to TRBJ2-7; unclear D gene. The length of the CDR3 is 11 residues. Germline V gives CDR1 GTSNPN, CDR2 SVGIG (reference sequence). V was clipped by 1 base and J by 4 bases, with 5 bases between them.

This rearrangement joins TRBV2 to TRBJ2-2, with D possibly being TRBD2 (6 bases). V was pared by 6 bases and J by 0 bases, with 11 bases between. Germline values: CDR1 SNHLY, CDR2 FYNNEI. The length of the CDR3 is 15 residues. CDR3 nucleotide sequence: TGTGCCAGCAGGGGACTTTCACCGAACACCGGGGAGCTGTTTTTT. Its translation is CASRGLSPNTGELFF.

J is TRBJ2-5 and V is TRBV5-1, with D possibly being TRBD1 (5 bases). Germline V gene sequence: CDR1 SGHRS, CDR2 YFSETQ. This CDR3 has 13 residues. The germline V and J ends were trimmed by 0 bases and 5 bases, with 8 bases remaining between them. Written as DNA, the CDR3 is TGCGCCAGCAGCTTGGTCAGGGCGGAGACCCAGTACTTC. Its translation: CASSLVRAETQYF.

This chain joins TRBV7-3 and TRBJ1-3, with D possibly matching TRBD1 (5 bases). The CDR3 runs to 12 residues. V shed 5 bases and J shed 8 bases, with 10 bases lying between them. Germline-derived CDR1 and CDR2 are SGHTA and FQGTGA. In nucleotides, the CDR3 is TGTGCCAGCAGCCCCGGGGGGGACACCATATATTTT. It yields the protein CASSPGGDTIYF. The whole variable domain, filled in from reference TRBV7-3 and TRBJ1-3, reads GAGVSQTPSNKVTEKGKYVELRCDPISGHTALYWYRQSLGQGPEFLIYFQGTGAADDSGLPNDRFFAVRPEGSVSTLKIQRTERGDSAVYLCASSPGGDTIYFGEGSWLTVV.

The rearrangement links TRBV5-4 to TRBJ1-1; the D is unclear. The CDR3 is 12 residues long. The V end was cut by 3 bases, the J end by 7 bases, with 10 bases between. The germline gives CDR1 SGHNT, CDR2 YYREEE (reference sequence). The chain's CDR3 is CASSSLQLEAFF. CDR3 in DNA: TGTGCCAGCAGCTCCTTACAGCTTGAAGCTTTCTTT. Full variable domain (outside the CDR3, taken from reference TRBV5-4 and TRBJ1-1): ETGVTQSPTHLIKTRGQQVTLRCSSQSGHNTVSWYQQALGQGPQFIFQYYREEENGRGNFPPRFSGLQFPNYSSELNVNALELDDSALYLCASSSLQLEAFFGQGTRLTVV.

The J gene is TRBJ2-7, the V gene TRBV5-1, with D tentatively TRBD2 (5 bases). V was cut by 4 bases and J by 0 bases, with 11 bases left in between. This CDR3 spans 14 amino acids. The V gene's germline CDR1 is SGHRS and CDR2 YFSETQ. CDR3 bases: TGCGCCAGCAGCCCTCCTAGCAGCTCCTACGAGCAGTACTTC. It specifies CASSPPSSSYEQYF. Full variable domain (missing parts from reference TRBV5-1 and TRBJ2-7): KAGVTQTPRYLIKTRGQQVTLSCSPISGHRSVSWYQQTPGQGLQFLFEYFSETQRNKGNFPGRFSGRQFSNSRSEMNVSTLELGDSALYLCASSPPSSSYEQYFGPGTRLTVT.

V usage is TRBV6-5 and J usage is TRBJ2-5; no definite D call. The CDR3 consists of 11 residues. The V end was cut by 6 bases, the J end by 5 bases, with 7 bases between. The germline gives CDR1 MNHEY, CDR2 SVGAGI. The CDR3 DNA is TGTGCCAGCAGGGCCCTCGAGACCCAGTACTTC. Amino acids: CASRALETQYF.

The chain carries TRBV5-1 and TRBJ2-5; D is unclear. Trimming left V 0 bases short and J 5 bases short, with 5 bases between. Germline CDR1 reads SGHRS; CDR2 reads YFSETQ. This CDR3 comprises 12 residues. CDR3 sequence (DNA): TGCGCCAGCAGCTTGGGCCAGGAGACCCAGTACTTC. This sequence encodes CASSLGQETQYF.

The CDR3 DNA reads as TGTGCCAGCAGGCCCTCGGCAGGGGGCGCCGAGCAGTACTTC. The encoded protein is CASRPSAGGAEQYF. The chain employs TRBV2 and TRBJ2-7; the match to TRBD1 covers 8 bases. V lost 6 bases and J lost 6; bases outside the gene matches: 10. This CDR3 has 14 amino acids. The germline V gene encodes CDR1 SNHLY and CDR2 FYNNEI.

The genes are TRBV6-5 and TRBJ1-3, with unresolved D. Looked up from germline, CDR1 is MNHEY and CDR2 is SVGAGI. V dropped 5 bases and J dropped 2 bases, with 13 bases sitting between them. The CDR3 has 15 amino acids. The CDR3 region is CASSNPRQTGNTIYF. CDR3 in DNA: TGTGCCAGCAGTAACCCAAGACAAACTGGAAACACCATATATTTT.

The sample holds one count of this clone. The chain uses TRBV14 and TRBJ2-7; D unclear. Germline assignment: CDR1 SGHDN and CDR2 FVKESK. The CDR3 is made up of 15 amino acids. V gave up 0 bases and J gave up 2 bases, with 11 bases separating them. Here the CDR3 reads CASSQDRWSTYEQYF. The CDR3 bases are TGTGCCAGCAGCCAAGATCGATGGAGTACCTACGAGCAGTACTTC.

The CDR3 DNA reads TGTGCCAGCAGCCAAGGCGGGGTGAGTTCACCCCTCCACTTT. It is translated as CASSQGGVSSPLHF. The rearrangement links TRBV14 to TRBJ1-6; unclear D gene. Germline CDR1 SGHDN, CDR2 FVKESK. The CDR3 runs to 14 residues. With 1 base removed from V and 9 bases from J, the gap between germline ends came to 10 bases.

The genes are TRBV19 and TRBJ2-5, with 7 nucleotides matching TRBD2. The junction had 7 bases not matched to a gene; V was cut back by 3 bases and J by 0 bases. The CDR3 has 16 amino acids. CDR1 LNHDA and CDR2 SQIVND come from the germline V gene (reference sequence). CDR3 sequence reads: CASSMVSGKYQETQYF. For the CDR3, the DNA is TGTGCCAGTAGTATGGTGAGCGGGAAATACCAAGAGACCCAGTACTTC.

The chain couples TRBV7-6 to TRBJ1-2, with D perhaps TRBD1 (5 bases). There are 15 residues in the CDR3. The V end was cut by 1 base, the J end by 8 bases, with 17 bases between. Per the germline V gene, CDR1 is SGHVS and CDR2 is FNYEAQ. CDR3 sequence: CASSLGAGPSRGYTF. The CDR3 DNA reads TGTGCCAGCAGCTTAGGGGCAGGGCCCTCGAGGGGCTACACCTTC.

J is TRBJ2-1 and V is TRBV9; 7 bases map to TRBD1. The J segment lost 4 bases and the V segment lost 3 bases, leaving 4 bases of the junction unmatched. CDR1 and CDR2 (germline): SGDLS, YYNGEE. The CDR3 has 14 residues. The CDR3 sequence is CASSARQGYNEQFF. The CDR3 coding sequence is TGTGCCAGCAGCGCTAGACAGGGTTACAATGAGCAGTTCTTC.

V gene TRBV6-1 combines with J gene TRBJ1-2; 7 nucleotides align to TRBD1. CDR1 MNHNS and CDR2 SASEGT come from the germline V gene. Trimming cost V 4 bases and J 0 bases; bases outside gene matches: 8. The CDR3 contains 16 residues. CDR3 nucleotide sequence: TGTGCCAGCAGTGTTCACGACAGGGCCGCTAACTATGGCTACACCTTC. It is translated as CASSVHDRAANYGYTF.

V gene TRBV7-8 combines with J gene TRBJ1-4; perhaps TRBD1 as D (5 bases). This CDR3 comprises 14 residues. The germline V and J ends were trimmed by 3 bases and 7 bases, with 12 bases remaining between them. Germline-derived CDR1 and CDR2 are SGHVS and FQNEAQ. The CDR3 reads CASSLGREGEKLFF. The CDR3 DNA is TGTGCCAGCAGCTTGGGCAGGGAAGGTGAAAAACTGTTTTTT.

The CDR3 protein is CASRLQGETEAFF. The CDR3 DNA reads TGTGCCAGCAGGTTACAGGGGGAAACTGAAGCTTTCTTT. The chain recombines TRBV6-1 with TRBJ1-1, with 8 bases that match TRBD1. The CDR3 spans 13 residues. J was trimmed by 5 bases and V by 6 bases; bases with no gene match: 5. Germline V gene lookup returns CDR1 MNHNS and CDR2 SASEGT.

V gene TRBV5-8 combines with J gene TRBJ1-5; 9 bases are shared with TRBD1. The CDR3 has 20 residues. V was clipped by 3 bases and J by 2 bases; unmatched bases: 18. Looked up from germline, CDR1 is SGHTS and CDR2 is YDEGEE. Here the CDR3 reads CASSWTKGTGISRGNQPQHF. For the CDR3, the DNA is TGTGCCAGCAGCTGGACCAAAGGGACAGGGATTTCTCGTGGCAATCAGCCCCAGCATTTT.

V usage is TRBV7-6 and J usage is TRBJ1-4; unclear D gene. The germline V and J ends were trimmed by 3 bases and 8 bases, with 7 bases remaining between them. The V gene's germline CDR1 is SGHVS and CDR2 FNYEAQ. This CDR3 region has 12 residues. CDR3 in amino acids: CASSLKEEKLFF. CDR3 nucleotides: TGTGCCAGCAGCTTGAAGGAGGAAAAACTGTTTTTT.